The TCR beta chain described here comes from a study of T cell responses to AZD1222 COVID-19 vaccine. The CDR3 totals 14 residues. V trimming: 6 bases; J trimming: 3 bases; junction bases outside the gene matches: 6. Germline CDR1 and CDR2: SNHLY and FYNNEI. Analysis merged second doses at about 4 or about 12 weeks. A note on this clone: Its antigen remains unidentified.

This table comes from immunoSEQ multiplex PCR, and its TCRdb copy is limited to in-frame clones, with some not included. Of around 190,000 clones in the sample, 88% were seen once. Overall study findings and caveats: CD4 TCRs linked to vaccination spanned spike, dominating at 160-218 and 743-854. Following two doses of AZD1222, Spike-specific TCR breadth and depth rose.

The TCR comes from an adult who received the AZD1222 COVID-19 vaccine. The material was peripheral blood, obtained 28 days after the second AZD1222 dose. The chain joins TRBV2 to TRBJ1-1; 8 nucleotides align to TRBD1. This CDR3 reads CASSGRGPDTEAFF. CDR3 sequence (DNA): TGTGCCAGCAGCGGCAGGGGGCCAGACACTGAAGCTTTCTTT.